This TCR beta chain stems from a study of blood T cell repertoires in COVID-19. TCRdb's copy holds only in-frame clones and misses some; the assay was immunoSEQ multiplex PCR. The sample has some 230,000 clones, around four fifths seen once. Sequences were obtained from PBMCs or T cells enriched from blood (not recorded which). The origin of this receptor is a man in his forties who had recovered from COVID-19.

The DNA for the CDR3 is TGTGCCAGCAGTGAAGACACGACAGACTTTTCCCTCTATGGCTACACCTTC. This codes for CASSEDTTDFSLYGYTF. The chain has TRBV2 and TRBJ1-2, with a possible D match to TRBD1 (5 bases). The V and J ends lost 1 base and 4 bases respectively, with 19 bases between them. Germline-derived CDR1 and CDR2 are SNHLY and FYNNEI. The length of the CDR3 is 17 residues. Full variable domain (missing parts from reference TRBV2 and TRBJ1-2): EPEVTQTPSHQVTQMGQEVILRCVPISNHLYFYWYRQILGQKVEFLVSFYNNEISEKSEIFDDQFSVERPDGSNFTLKIRSTKLEDSAMYFCASSEDTTDFSLYGYTFGSGTRLTVV.